This record looks at one T cell receptor beta chain sequence and its context. These data come from a study of preoperative IRX-2 immunotherapy in early breast cancer. Germline-derived CDR1 and CDR2 are SGHVS and FQNEAQ. This CDR3 is 13 amino acids long. V was trimmed by 0 bases and J by 7 bases, leaving 9 bases between them. Indicated treatment: preoperative locoregional IRX-2 cytokine immunotherapy. Preoperative locoregional IRX-2 cytokine immunotherapy was tested in the phase Ib source study. Repertoires were generated with immunoSEQ multiplex PCR, while TCRdb's copy carries only in-frame clones and drops some. Here the sample spans about 98,000 clones, more than 80% being singletons.

Sequencing was performed on tumor tissue, taken after IRX-2 immunotherapy. The chain links TRBV7-8 to TRBJ1-2; D is unresolved. The sequence came from a human donor with breast cancer. CDR3 region: CASSLAERTGYTF. Written as DNA, the CDR3 is TGTGCCAGCAGCTTAGCGGAACGGACTGGCTACACCTTC. Full variable domain (rest looked up from reference TRBV7-8 and TRBJ1-2): GAGVSQSPRYKVAKRGQDVALRCDPISGHVSLFWYQQALGQGPEFLTYFQNEAQLDKSGLPSDRFFAERPEGSVSTLKIQRTQQEDSAVYLCASSLAERTGYTFGSGTRLTVV.